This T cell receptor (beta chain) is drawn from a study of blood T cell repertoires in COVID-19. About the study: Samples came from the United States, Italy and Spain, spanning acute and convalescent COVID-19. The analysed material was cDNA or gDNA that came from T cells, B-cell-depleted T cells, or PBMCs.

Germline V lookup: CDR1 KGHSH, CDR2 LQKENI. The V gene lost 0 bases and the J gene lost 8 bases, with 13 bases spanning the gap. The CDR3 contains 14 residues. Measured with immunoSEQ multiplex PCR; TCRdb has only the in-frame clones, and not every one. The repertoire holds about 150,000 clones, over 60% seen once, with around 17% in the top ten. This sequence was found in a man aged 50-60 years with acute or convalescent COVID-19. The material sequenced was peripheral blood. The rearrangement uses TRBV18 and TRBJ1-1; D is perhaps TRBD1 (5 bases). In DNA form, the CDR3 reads TGTGCCAGCTCACCACCAGCGATTGGGGCCGAAGCTTTCTTT. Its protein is CASSPPAIGAEAFF.